Below, 6 T cell receptor beta chains from the same sample are listed, as sequenced in a study of T cell clonotyping in hematopoietic cell transplantation. Time point in this sample: recipient sample about 28 days before transplant, after cytoreduction. Produced via immunoSEQ multiplex PCR; TCRdb's table is partial and in-frame only. The sample gives about 69,000 clones, about 96% of which show up once; around 1.7% is in the top ten. The material sequenced was peripheral blood mononuclear cells, taken before stem cell transplant. These receptors all come from a woman in her forties or fifties with acute myeloid leukemia. Some clones in this sample may be carry-over from other donors' samples.

The CDR3 here is CASSLQGATNEKLFF. The CDR3 DNA reads as TGCGCCAGCAGCCTACAGGGGGCAACTAATGAAAAACTGTTTTTT. The rearrangement links TRBV5-1 to TRBJ1-4; 8 bases match TRBD1. J gave up 0 bases and V 4 bases, and 2 bases lay outside the gene matches. This CDR3 comprises 15 residues. Germline V gives CDR1 SGHRS, CDR2 YFSETQ. The entire variable domain, with the rest obtained from reference TRBV5-1 and TRBJ1-4, is as follows: KAGVTQTPRYLIKTRGQQVTLSCSPISGHRSVSWYQQTPGQGLQFLFEYFSETQRNKGNFPGRFSGRQFSNSRSEMNVSTLELGDSALYLCASSLQGATNEKLFFGSGTQLSVL.

CDR3 sequence: CAWSAFSAASGNTIYF. For the CDR3, the DNA is TGTGCCTGGAGTGCCTTTTCGGCGGCGTCTGGAAACACCATATATTTT. The J gene is TRBJ1-3, the V gene TRBV30; D ambiguous. The germline gives CDR1 GTSNPN, CDR2 SVGIG (reference sequence). This CDR3 spans 16 amino acids. The germline V and J ends were trimmed by 1 base and 1 base, with 14 bases remaining between them.

The rearrangement joins TRBV30 to TRBJ2-7; D is uncertain. The length of the CDR3 is 11 residues. With 4 bases removed from V and 3 bases from J, the gap between germline ends came to 7 bases. Germline CDR1 and CDR2: GTSNPN and SVGIG (reference sequence). CDR3 protein: CAWKGYYEQYF. DNA of the CDR3: TGTGCCTGGAAGGGATACTACGAGCAGTACTTC.

The chain links TRBV5-6 to TRBJ2-7; unclear D gene. This CDR3 has 13 residues. V shed 4 bases and J shed 2 bases, with 10 bases lying between them. Germline V gives CDR1 SGHDT, CDR2 YYEEEE. The CDR3 sequence: CASSQTRAYEQYF. In DNA, the CDR3 is TGTGCCAGCAGCCAGACTCGGGCCTACGAGCAGTACTTC. Full variable domain (rest looked up from reference TRBV5-6 and TRBJ2-7): DAGVTQSPTHLIKTRGQQVTLRCSPKSGHDTVSWYQQALGQGPQFIFQYYEEEERQRGNFPDRFSGHQFPNYSSELNVNALLLGDSALYLCASSQTRAYEQYFGPGTRLTVT.

V and J are TRBV5-6 and TRBJ2-2; no reliable D call. Germline lookup yields CDR1 SGHDT and CDR2 YYEEEE. The CDR3 extends over 15 amino acids. Trimming stripped 2 bases from V and 0 bases from J, with 8 bases between. The CDR3 reads CASSLDPSNTGELFF. In DNA form, the CDR3 reads TGTGCCAGCAGCTTAGACCCCTCGAACACCGGGGAGCTGTTTTTT.

This chain links TRBV6-6 with TRBJ2-3, with 7 bases aligning to TRBD2. The CDR3 is made up of 15 amino acids. CDR1 MNHNY and CDR2 SVGAGI come from the germline V gene (reference sequence). After removal of 4 bases from V and 2 bases from J, the junction contained 6 bases not matched to a gene. CDR3 nucleotide sequence: TGTGCCAGCAGTTTTACGCGGGGGAACACAGATACGCAGTATTTT. It codes for CASSFTRGNTDTQYF.